A selection of T cell receptor beta chains follows, all from one sample in a study of T cells in Graves' hyperthyroidism and ophthalmopathy. TCRdb re-called the multiplex PCR reads with MiXCR, one entry per CDR3 protein. The sample consists of about 640,000 distinct CDR3 sequences, more than 20% of them appearing once. Sequences were obtained from blood. The receptor set was obtained from a man aged 25 to 45 with Graves' ophthalmopathy. CDR3s include the opening cysteine and the closing phenylalanine or tryptophan. The order of the fields is D gene, clone size, V gene, J gene, CDR3 DNA, CDR3 protein. A D gene is named only where the DNA matches it firmly. Only some rows state a clone size, as once, few, many or a class for expanded clones.

NA	NA	TRBV10-3	TRBJ2-7	TGTGCCACCCTCCACCAGGAAAACTCCTACGAGCAGTACTTC	CATLHQENSYEQYF
TRBD2	few	TRBV7-3	TRBJ2-7	TGTGCCAGCAGCCCTAACCCTACTAGCGGGAGGTACGAGCAGTACTTC	CASSPNPTSGRYEQYF
NA	few	TRBV2	TRBJ2-3	TGTGCCAGCAGTCGTATTCTTGACACAGATACGCAGTATTTT	CASSRILDTDTQYF
TRBD1	NA	TRBV12-3/TRBV12-4	TRBJ1-2	TGTGCCAGCAGTCTGGACAGGGGGGGTGGCTACACCTTC	CASSLDRGGGYTF
NA	many	TRBV28	TRBJ1-2	TGTGCCAGCAGTTTATCGCTGGGGATCTACTATGGCTACACCTTC	CASSLSLGIYYGYTF
TRBD1	NA	TRBV18	TRBJ1-4	TGTGCCAGCTCACCCCAACCGATCGGACAGGGTCCTAATGAAAAACTGTTTTTT	CASSPQPIGQGPNEKLFF
NA	many	TRBV28	TRBJ2-2	TGTGCCAGCAGCGACAGTCTGGTCACCGGGGAGCTGTTTTTT	CASSDSLVTGELFF
NA	once	TRBV3-1	TRBJ2-5	TGTGCCAGCAGCCAAGATCCGGCAGAACAAGAGACCCAGTACTTC	CASSQDPAEQETQYF
NA	many	TRBV28	TRBJ1-4	TGTGCCAGCAGTTTTAATATGAAGGGAAATGAAAAACTGTTTTTT	CASSFNMKGNEKLFF
NA	many	TRBV11-2	TRBJ2-5	TGTGCCAGCAGACCGGACTCGAGGGAGACCCAGTACTTC	CASRPDSRETQYF
TRBD1	many	TRBV6-2/TRBV6-3	TRBJ1-5	TGTGCCAGCCGGGACAGGGTCGATCAGCCCCAGCATTTT	CASRDRVDQPQHF
TRBD2	many	TRBV7-9	TRBJ2-3	TGTGCCAGCAGCCCCATGGGGGGGGTCGCAGATACGCAGTATTTT	CASSPMGGVADTQYF
TRBD2	NA	TRBV4-2	TRBJ2-7	TGTGCCAGCAGGGAGAGCGGGAGTAGCAACGAGCAGTACTTC	CASRESGSSNEQYF
TRBD2	many	TRBV12-3/TRBV12-4	TRBJ2-7	TGTGCCAGCAGCTACGGACTAGCGGGAGGGTACGAGCAGTACTTC	CASSYGLAGGYEQYF
TRBD1	many	TRBV3-1	TRBJ2-5	TGTGCCAGCAGCCAAACAGGGGGCGGAGAGACCCAGTACTTC	CASSQTGGGETQYF
TRBD2	NA	TRBV20-1	TRBJ2-1	TGCAGTGCTCTAGCGGGAGGAGTTTACAATGAGCAGTTCTTC	CSALAGGVYNEQFF
TRBD1	few	TRBV30	TRBJ1-5	TGTGCCTGGGCTGGTGGGGACAGGGGGAATAGCAATCAGCCCCAGCATTTT	CAWAGGDRGNSNQPQHF
NA	many	TRBV2	TRBJ2-5	TGTGCCAGCAGTGAAGAGACCCAGTACTTC	CASSEETQYF
NA	NA	TRBV9	TRBJ1-5	TGTGCCAGCAGCGTAGATGCCTGGGGGCCCCAGCATTTT	CASSVDAWGPQHF
TRBD1	few	TRBV29-1	TRBJ2-1	TGCAGCGCCGCCGGACAGGGGATCGATGAGCAGTTCTTC	CSAAGQGIDEQFF
NA	many	TRBV28	TRBJ2-3	TGTGCCAGCAGTCTAGGCCAGCTGTTTAGCACAGATACGCAGTATTTT	CASSLGQLFSTDTQYF
NA	NA	TRBV19	TRBJ2-7	TGTGCCAGTAGTGGTCAGGAGAGCCCCTACGAGCAGTACTTC	CASSGQESPYEQYF
TRBD1	many	TRBV28	TRBJ1-2	TGTGCCAGCAGTCCTGACCCGGGAGGGGGCAGCAACTATGGCTACACCTTC	CASSPDPGGGSNYGYTF
NA	few	TRBV7-2	TRBJ1-3	TGTGCCAGCAGCCCCCGTGACACCATATATTTT	CASSPRDTIYF
NA	NA	TRBV7-9	TRBJ2-5	TGTGCCAGCAGCTTATCATCGGCGGAGACCCAGTACTTC	CASSLSSAETQYF
NA	NA	TRBV12-3/TRBV12-4	TRBJ2-1	TGTGCCAGCAGTTTATCCCAGGGTCATGAGCAGTTCTTC	CASSLSQGHEQFF
NA	NA	TRBV28	TRBJ1-2	TGTGCCAGCAGCCAATATGGCTACACCTTC	CASSQYGYTF
TRBD1	NA	TRBV4-1	TRBJ1-2	TGCGCCAGCAGCCAAGATGGAGGGACAGGGGGCGCAGGTGGCTACACCTTC	CASSQDGGTGGAGGYTF
TRBD2	few	TRBV27	TRBJ2-7	TGTGCCAGCAGGCCATCGACTAGCTTGTACGAGCAGTACTTC	CASRPSTSLYEQYF
NA	NA	TRBV10-2	TRBJ2-3	TGCGCCAGCCCAGACGTCGGACGGCCCCCCACAGATACGCAGTATTTT	CASPDVGRPPTDTQYF
NA	few	TRBV7-2	TRBJ2-1	TGTGCCAGCAGCTTAGCCTCATTGCGCTCCTACAATGAGCAGTTCTTC	CASSLASLRSYNEQFF
NA	few	TRBV20-1	TRBJ2-6	TGCAGTGCTCGGAGCTCTGGGGCCAACGTCCTGACTTTC	CSARSSGANVLTF
TRBD1	NA	TRBV9	TRBJ2-1	TGTGCCAGCAGCGTAGTTCCAGGGGGATCCTACAATGAGCAGTTCTTC	CASSVVPGGSYNEQFF
NA	NA	TRBV15	TRBJ2-5	TGTGCCACCGCGGGGAGCGGCCAAGAGACCCAGTACTTC	CATAGSGQETQYF
TRBD1	NA	TRBV19	TRBJ1-5	TGTGCCAGTACCTCCGGGACAGACAATCAGCCCCAGCATTTT	CASTSGTDNQPQHF
TRBD2	many	TRBV7-2	TRBJ2-7	TGTGCCAGCAGCTTCGGACTAGCGGGATACTACGAGCAGTACTTC	CASSFGLAGYYEQYF
TRBD1	few	TRBV27	TRBJ1-2	TGTGCCAGCAGTTTTAATGACAGGGTGAACTATGGCTACACCTTC	CASSFNDRVNYGYTF
TRBD2	few	TRBV10-3	TRBJ2-1	TGTGCCATCAGTGATCTAGCGGGGACCGACTCCTACAATGAGCAGTTCTTC	CAISDLAGTDSYNEQFF
TRBD1	NA	TRBV9	TRBJ1-2	TGTGCCAGCAGCGCTAGAGGACAGGGGGGCTATGGCTACACCTTC	CASSARGQGGYGYTF
NA	few	TRBV5-1	TRBJ2-7	TGCGCCAGCAGCCTTCAAGAAGGGGAGCAGTACTTC	CASSLQEGEQYF
TRBD1	NA	TRBV4-1	TRBJ2-7	TGCGCCAGCAAGGGACAGGGGGAAGGACTTACGGGGGAGCAGTACTTC	CASKGQGEGLTGEQYF
TRBD2	NA	TRBV7-9	TRBJ2-3	TGTGCCAGCAGCTTGGGACTATTAGTCACAGATACGCAGTATTTT	CASSLGLLVTDTQYF
NA	few	TRBV6-1	TRBJ1-5	TGTGCCAGCAGTGACCAGGCAGGAGGACAGCCCCAGCATTTT	CASSDQAGGQPQHF
NA	many	TRBV11-2	TRBJ2-7	TGTGCCAGCAGCGTCAACTTCTACGAGCAGTACTTC	CASSVNFYEQYF
TRBD1	NA	TRBV20-1	TRBJ2-7	TGCAGTGCTTGGGGACAGGGGGTATCCTACGGGCAGTACTTC	CSAWGQGVSYGQYF
NA	NA	TRBV5-8	TRBJ2-5	TGTGCCAGCAGCCCCGACAGCTCCCAAGAGACCCAGTACTTC	CASSPDSSQETQYF
NA	NA	TRBV7-9	TRBJ1-1	TGTGCCAGCAGCATAGGATTCTCGGGCCCCCTGAACACTGAAGCTTTCTTT	CASSIGFSGPLNTEAFF
NA	few	TRBV2	TRBJ2-4	TGTGCCAGCAGTGAAGGCGCGGATTTAGGAGTCAAAAACATTCAGTACTTC	CASSEGADLGVKNIQYF
NA	NA	TRBV10-3	TRBJ1-1	TGTGCCATCAGTGTGGACGGAAAGAACACTGAAGCTTTCTTT	CAISVDGKNTEAFF
NA	NA	TRBV12-3/TRBV12-4	TRBJ1-5	TGTGCCAGCAGTTTAGCCGGGAGCAATCAGCCCCGGCATTTT	CASSLAGSNQPRHF
TRBD2	many	TRBV20-1	TRBJ2-3	TGCAGTGCTAGCGTGAGCGGGAGCGGCACAGATACGCAGTATTTT	CSASVSGSGTDTQYF
NA	NA	TRBV20-1	TRBJ2-7	TGCAGTGCTAGAGATCGAGGGAGCGCGAAGTCCTACGAGCAGTACTTC	CSARDRGSAKSYEQYF